This T cell receptor beta chain was documented in a study of blood T cell repertoires in COVID-19. Looking at the study overall: Both acute and convalescent COVID-19 samples were obtained from the United States, Italy and Spain. T cells, B-cell-depleted T cells, or PBMCs supplied cDNA or gDNA.

In germline, CDR1 is SEHNR, CDR2 FQNEAQ (reference sequence). The germline V and J ends were trimmed by 1 base and 1 base, with 11 bases remaining between them. The CDR3 sequence is 16 residues long. Patients from Seattle were sampled longitudinally, starting during active infection. Per the study methods: Amplification of reference gene primers was used by the study to estimate nucleated cell counts. Clones were sequenced by immunoSEQ multiplex PCR, and TCRdb holds only the in-frame ones, with some missing. The V and J calls and clone size come from that table; D and trimming were worked out from the DNA. The sample includes 300,000 to 400,000 clones, around 88% of them seen just once.

The receptor comes from a woman between 55 and 75 years old with COVID-19, enrolled during active disease. Material: peripheral blood. V and J are TRBV7-9 and TRBJ1-5; weak D call: TRBD1 (6 bases). The CDR3 DNA reads as TGTGCCAGCAGCTTAGATGGCAGGGGAAGCAATCAGCCCCAGCATTTT. This codes for CASSLDGRGSNQPQHF.